This paragraph reports one T cell receptor beta chain. These data come from a study of OX40 agonist ivuxolimab in advanced cancers. Autoimmune disease history or systemic immunosuppression meant exclusion. Trimming removed 1 base from V and 5 bases from J, with 23 bases in between. The CDR3 consists of 18 residues. CDR1 is MGHRA and CDR2 is YSYEKL in the germline V gene. The assay was immunoSEQ multiplex PCR, and TCRdb's table has in-frame clones only and misses some. The table records about 82,000 clones, approximately 85% of them present only once. The chain couples TRBV4-1 to TRBJ1-1; a possible D gene is TRBD1 (6 bases). The TCR was taken from an adult with an advanced solid tumor such as melanoma, head and neck, liver or kidney cancer. Sequences were derived from CD4+ or CD8+ T cells sorted from blood, sampled in a trial of the OX40 agonist ivuxolimab. CDR3 nucleotide sequence: TGCGCCAGCAGCCAAGTAATTCGAGAGAAACAGGGCCGGACTGAAGCTTTCTTT. Translated: CASSQVIREKQGRTEAFF.